Listed below are T cell receptor beta chains from one sample, sequenced in a study of glioma-infiltrating T cells. TCRdb passed the multiplex PCR reads through MiXCR, listing each CDR3 protein once. The sample consists of about 5,400 distinct CDR3 sequences, roughly 42% of them appearing once. The sequenced sample consisted of glioma tissue, nonneoplastic brain tissue, or PBMCs (not recorded which). These receptors originate from a human donor with low-grade glioma or glioblastoma, undergoing nonglioma brain surgery, or in good health (not recorded which). Each CDR3 is given with its conserved first and last residue. The D gene is left open where the match is weak. Size is stated for part of the rows, as once, few or many counts, or as a class when the clone is expanded.

j_gene | v_gene | d_gene | abundance | CDR3aa | CDR3nt
TRBJ2-2 | TRBV29-1 | . | many | CSVNRGGTGELFF | TGCAGCGTGAACAGGGGAGGAACCGGGGAGCTGTTTTTT
TRBJ1-1 | TRBV18 | . | large | CASSRQANEAFF | TGTGCCAGCTCAAGACAGGCCAATGAAGCTTTCTTT
TRBJ2-7 | TRBV6-1 | . | . | CASSESSGTPYEQYF | TGTGCCAGCAGTGAATCCTCCGGGACACCCTACGAGCAGTACTTC
TRBJ1-4 | TRBV9 | . | few | CASSVDGSGKLFF | TGTGCCAGCAGCGTAGACGGGTCAGGGAAACTGTTTTTT
TRBJ2-7 | TRBV7-2 | . | . | CASSFRPGSYYEQYF | TGTGCCAGCAGCTTCCGCCCGGGGAGCTACTACGAGCAGTACTTC
TRBJ2-7 | TRBV20-1 | TRBD2 | medium-sized | CSARDYSGTSLTYEQYF | TGCAGTGCTAGAGACTACTCCGGGACTAGCCTAACCTACGAGCAGTACTTC
TRBJ2-7 | TRBV20-1 | TRBD2 | . | CSTERGTEQYF | TGCAGTACAGAGCGGGGAACCGAGCAGTACTTC
TRBJ1-1 | TRBV4-3 | . | . | CASSLGSVANTEAFF | TGCGCCAGCAGCCTAGGGTCGGTGGCTAACACTGAAGCTTTCTTT
TRBJ1-5 | TRBV19 | . | . | CASSYRDRNQPQHF | TGTGCCAGTAGCTACCGGGACCGCAATCAGCCCCAGCATTTT
TRBJ1-5 | TRBV6-1 | . | medium-sized | CASSELGSSNQPQHF | TGTGCCAGCAGTGAATTGGGGAGTAGCAATCAGCCCCAGCATTTT
TRBJ2-1 | TRBV7-8 | TRBD2 | . | CASSFLAAYNEQFF | TGTGCCAGCAGCTTTCTAGCGGCGTACAATGAGCAGTTCTTC
TRBJ2-2 | TRBV11-2 | . | many | CASSLRGRNTGELFF | TGTGCCAGCAGCTTACGGGGGAGGAACACCGGGGAGCTGTTTTTT